This T cell receptor (beta chain) was observed in a study of T cells in Graves' hyperthyroidism and ophthalmopathy. This clonotype was observed many times. Its antigen is unidentified. The CDR3 regions of TCR beta were amplified from RNA transcripts. First-round RT-PCR of the TCR CDR3 relied on the HTBI primer set. Each CDR3 protein gets one entry after TCRdb re-called the multiplex PCR reads with MiXCR. The table has around 610,000 distinct CDR3 sequences, roughly 14% seen once. Pregnant or lactating patients were excluded, as were those with uncontrolled infection or other autoimmune disease. PBMCs were obtained from 10 ml fresh peripheral blood. V trimming: 3 bases; J trimming: 3 bases; junction bases outside the gene matches: 8. CDR3 length equals 15 residues. Germline V gives CDR1 SGHRS, CDR2 YFSETQ. Study observations and caveats: For ophthalmopathy, model prediction preceded onset by a median 6.5 months. Most expanded thyroid clonotypes above 0.001 also appeared in blood.

Sequenced: blood. V gene TRBV5-1 combines with J gene TRBJ1-2; 7 bases match TRBD1. The sequence derives from a woman aged 40 to 50 with Graves' ophthalmopathy. The CDR3 bases are TGCGCCAGCAGCTCCAACAGGGGAGGAGACTATGGCTACACCTTC. It codes for CASSSNRGGDYGYTF.